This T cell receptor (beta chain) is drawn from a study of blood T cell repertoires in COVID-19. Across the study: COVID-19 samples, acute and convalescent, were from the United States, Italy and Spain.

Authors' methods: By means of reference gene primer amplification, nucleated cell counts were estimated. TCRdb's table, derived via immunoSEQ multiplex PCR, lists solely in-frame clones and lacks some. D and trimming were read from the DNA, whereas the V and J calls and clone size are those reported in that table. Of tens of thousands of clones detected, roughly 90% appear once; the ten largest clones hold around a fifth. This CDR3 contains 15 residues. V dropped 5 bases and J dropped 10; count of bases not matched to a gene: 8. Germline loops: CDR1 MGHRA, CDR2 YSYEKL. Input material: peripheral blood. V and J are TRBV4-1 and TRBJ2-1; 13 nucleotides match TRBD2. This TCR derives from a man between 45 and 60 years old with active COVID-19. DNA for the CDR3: TGCGCCAGCAGCTTCCGGACTAGCGGGAGTACGGAGCAGTTCTTC. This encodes CASSFRTSGSTEQFF.